A selection of T cell receptor beta chains follows, all from one sample in a study of radiotherapy plus CTLA-4 blockade in lung cancer. Measured with immunoSEQ multiplex PCR; TCRdb has only the in-frame clones, and not every one. This sample yields roughly 98,000 clones, of which around 81% are seen a single time; roughly 15% belongs to the top ten. Material: peripheral blood, obtained from a patient treated with radiotherapy plus ipilimumab. All receptors come from a human donor with non-small cell lung cancer that progressed on radiotherapy plus ipilimumab. Each CDR3 is given with its conserved first and last residue. A D gene is named only where the DNA matches it firmly. Not every row has a clone size; where given, it reads once, few, many or a size class.

j_call v_call clone_size d_call cdr3_length cdr3_aa cdr3_nt
TRBJ2-3 TRBV25-1 - - 13 CASSPPFTDTQCF TGTGCCAGCAGTCCGCCGTTCACAGATACGCAGTGTTTT
TRBJ2-7 TRBV28 - - 15 CASLAETSPLDEQYF TGTGCCAGCCTTGCGGAGACAAGCCCATTGGACGAGCAGTACTTC
TRBJ2-7 TRBV7-2 - - 12 CASSLSSYEQYF TGTGCCAGCAGCCTGAGCTCCTACGAGCAGTACTTC
TRBJ2-7 TRBV10-3 - - 15 CATKGGLLDTYEQYF TGTGCCACCAAAGGAGGACTCCTCGATACCTACGAGCAGTACTTC
TRBJ1-1 TRBV7-9 - - 14 CASSFEGAGTEAFF TGTGCCAGCAGCTTTGAAGGGGCCGGCACTGAAGCTTTCTTT
TRBJ2-2 TRBV6-5 - - 13 CASSYSAAGELFF TGTGCCAGCAGTTACTCGGCGGCCGGGGAGCTGTTTTTT
TRBJ1-1 TRBV11-2 - TRBD1 15 CASSLGGQLNTEAFF TGTGCCAGCAGCTTAGGGGGACAGTTGAACACTGAAGCTTTCTTT
TRBJ2-6 TRBV9 - - 13 CASQRPGANVLTF TGTGCCAGCCAGAGACCTGGGGCCAACGTCCTGACTTTC
TRBJ2-1 TRBV5-1 - TRBD2 17 CASSPGSSGGAGNEQFF TGCGCCAGCAGCCCCGGTAGTAGCGGGGGGGCGGGCAATGAGCAGTTCTTC
TRBJ1-1 TRBV10-3 - TRBD1 15 CAISKNFDRAVEAFF TGTGCCATCAGTAAGAACTTTGACAGGGCTGTTGAAGCTTTCTTT
TRBJ2-7 TRBV7-2 - TRBD2 17 CASSLAVLAGRSYEQYF TGTGCCAGCAGCTTAGCGGTACTAGCGGGACGCTCCTACGAGCAGTACTTC
TRBJ1-6 TRBV6-5 - - 15 CASSVGRTLNSPLHF TGTGCCAGCAGTGTGGGGAGGACCCTCAATTCACCCCTCCACTTT
TRBJ1-1 TRBV10-3 - TRBD1 15 CAISQGIQGGGEAFF TGTGCCATCTCCCAGGGGATACAGGGGGGCGGTGAAGCTTTCTTT
TRBJ2-7 TRBV11-3 - TRBD2 14 CASSPTGLAGGQYF TGTGCCAGCAGCCCAACGGGACTAGCGGGCGGGCAGTACTTC
TRBJ2-2 TRBV4-2 - - 16 CASSQGRAVRTGELFF TGTGCCAGCAGCCAAGGGCGGGCGGTCCGCACCGGGGAGCTGTTTTTT
TRBJ1-5 TRBV21-1 - - 14 CASSTGTENQPQHF TGTGCCAGCAGCACCGGGACGGAGAATCAGCCCCAGCATTTT
TRBJ1-2 TRBV28 - TRBD1 17 CASSLDPGRTGGYGYTF TGTGCCAGCAGTTTGGACCCCGGTCGGACAGGGGGGTATGGCTACACCTTC
TRBJ2-3 TRBV27 - TRBD1 16 CASSLTTGVGTDTQYF TGTGCCAGCAGTTTAACGACAGGGGTGGGCACAGATACGCAGTATTTT
TRBJ2-3 TRBV6-5 - TRBD2 16 CASSYSASGLTDTQYF TGTGCCAGCAGTTACTCGGCTAGCGGGCTCACAGATACGCAGTATTTT
TRBJ1-6 TRBV7-2 - - 16 CASSFRRGSYNSPLHF TGTGCCAGCAGCTTTCGCAGGGGTTCCTATAATTCACCCCTCCACTTT
TRBJ2-7 TRBV5-4 once TRBD2 16 CASSSGLAGAAYEQYF TGTGCCAGCAGCTCCGGACTAGCGGGTGCCGCCTACGAGCAGTACTTC
TRBJ1-1 TRBV27 - TRBD1 14 CASSSTTGAAGAFF TGTGCCAGCAGTTCGACGACAGGGGCCGCGGGAGCTTTCTTT
TRBJ1-6 TRBV28 once TRBD1 12 CATKTGNSPLHF TGTGCCACTAAGACAGGGAATTCACCCCTCCACTTT
TRBJ2-1 TRBV25-1 - TRBD2 18 CASSGTGSGRPGSNEQFF TGTGCCAGCAGTGGTACGGGTAGCGGGAGACCAGGGTCGAATGAGCAGTTCTTC
TRBJ2-2 TRBV5-1 - TRBD1 16 CASRDRGPMNTGELFF TGCGCCAGCCGGGACAGGGGGCCCATGAACACCGGGGAGCTGTTTTTT
TRBJ1-1 TRBV7-2 - - 11 CASSLASKAFF TGTGCCAGCAGCTTAGCTTCCAAAGCTTTCTTT
TRBJ1-6 TRBV2 - TRBD1 18 CASSARQGGASYNSPLHF TGTGCCAGCAGTGCCCGACAGGGCGGTGCGTCCTATAATTCACCCCTCCACTTT
TRBJ2-4 TRBV29-1 - - 13 CSVGDGSGNIQYF TGCAGCGTTGGGGACGGTTCTGGAAACATTCAGTACTTC
TRBJ2-5 TRBV7-6 few TRBD1 16 CASSPPGTGGGETQYF TGTGCCAGCAGCCCGCCCGGGACAGGGGGAGGAGAGACCCAGTACTTC
TRBJ1-1 TRBV7-2 once - 13 CASSLGRWSEAFF TGTGCCAGCAGCTTGGGCAGATGGAGTGAAGCTTTCTTT
TRBJ2-1 TRBV27 - - 13 CASSLSGLTEQFF TGTGCCAGCAGTTTATCGGGGCTTACTGAGCAGTTCTTC
TRBJ2-7 TRBV29-1 - - 13 CSVGGRGTYEQYF TGCAGCGTGGGGGGTCGCGGGACCTACGAGCAGTACTTC
TRBJ1-1 TRBV11-2 - TRBD1 14 CASSLGTGGFEAFF TGTGCCAGCAGCTTAGGTACAGGGGGATTTGAAGCTTTCTTT
TRBJ1-3 TRBV5-1 once - 16 CASSQHDANSGNTIYF TGCGCCAGCAGCCAACACGACGCGAACTCTGGAAACACCATATATTTT
TRBJ2-1 TRBV29-1 - TRBD1 15 CSVVAGTGAYNEQFF TGCAGCGTTGTGGCGGGGACAGGGGCCTACAATGAGCAGTTCTTC
TRBJ2-1 TRBV7-8 once - 11 CASSPYNEQFF TGTGCCAGCAGCCCTTACAATGAGCAGTTCTTC
TRBJ2-1 TRBV5-1 few TRBD2 16 CASSLALAGVNNEQFF TGCGCCAGCAGCTTGGCCCTAGCGGGAGTAAATAATGAGCAGTTCTTC